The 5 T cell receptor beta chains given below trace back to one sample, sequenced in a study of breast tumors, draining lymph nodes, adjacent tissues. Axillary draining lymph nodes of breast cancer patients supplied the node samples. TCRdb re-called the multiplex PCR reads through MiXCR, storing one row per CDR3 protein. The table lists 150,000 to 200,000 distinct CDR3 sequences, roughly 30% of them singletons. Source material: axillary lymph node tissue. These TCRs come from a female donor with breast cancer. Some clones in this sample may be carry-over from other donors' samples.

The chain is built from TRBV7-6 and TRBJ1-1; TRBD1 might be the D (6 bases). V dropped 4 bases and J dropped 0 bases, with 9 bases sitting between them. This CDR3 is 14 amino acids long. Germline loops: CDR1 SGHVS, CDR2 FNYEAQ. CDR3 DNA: TGTGCCAGCAGCTCGGGACATATGAACACTGAAGCTTTCTTT. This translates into CASSSGHMNTEAFF.

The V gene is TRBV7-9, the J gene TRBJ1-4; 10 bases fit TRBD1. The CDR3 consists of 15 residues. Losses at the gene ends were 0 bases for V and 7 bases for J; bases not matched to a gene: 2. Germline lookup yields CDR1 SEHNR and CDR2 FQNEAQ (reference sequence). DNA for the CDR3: TGTGCCAGCAGCTTAGCGACAGGGGGCATTGAAAAACTGTTTTTT. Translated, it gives CASSLATGGIEKLFF.

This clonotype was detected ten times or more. CDR3 residues: CAISESRVGSYNEQFF. The CDR3 nucleotides are TGTGCCATCAGTGAGTCGCGAGTAGGCTCCTACAATGAGCAGTTCTTC. This rearrangement joins TRBV10-3 to TRBJ2-1; D remains unclear. The germline V gene has CDR1 ENHRY and CDR2 SYGVKD. This CDR3 is built from 16 residues. V was trimmed by 0 bases and J by 0 bases, leaving 9 bases between them.

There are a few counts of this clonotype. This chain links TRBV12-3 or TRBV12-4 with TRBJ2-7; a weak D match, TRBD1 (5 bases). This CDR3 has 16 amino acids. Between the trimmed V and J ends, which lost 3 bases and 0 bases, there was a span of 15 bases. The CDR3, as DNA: TGTGCCAGCAGTTTCGCCTCGACAGCGTACTCCTACGAGCAGTACTTC. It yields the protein CASSFASTAYSYEQYF.

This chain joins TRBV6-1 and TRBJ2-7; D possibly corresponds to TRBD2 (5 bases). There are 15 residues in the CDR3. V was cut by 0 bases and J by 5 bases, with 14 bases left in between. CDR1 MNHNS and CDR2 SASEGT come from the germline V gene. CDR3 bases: TGTGCCAGCAGTGAAGCGTGGGAGAGGTCCCACGAGCAGTACTTC. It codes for CASSEAWERSHEQYF.